One and the same sample provided the 10 T cell receptor beta chains below, sequenced in a study of post-analysis software for immune sequencing data. These TCRs are of unknown antigen specificity. Whole-study findings and limits: Higher frequency in patients than in controls was seen for several TRBV segments, with TRBV5-6, TRBV5-1 and TRBV20-1 among them.

Prepared TCR beta cDNA libraries contained unique molecular identifiers. TCRdb re-called the PCR reads through MiXCR, storing one row per CDR3 protein. The data show about 190,000 distinct CDR3 sequences, approximately 30% seen once. The sample consisted of blood. The receptor source for this set is a girl under 18 with multiple sclerosis.

Remarks on this clonotype: Since a much larger clone is just one base distant, this may be a read error. The gene calls are TRBV12-3 or TRBV12-4 and TRBJ1-2; the match to TRBD1 covers 7 bases. With V trimmed by 5 bases and J by 6 bases, 9 bases remained unmatched. The CDR3 is made up of 14 amino acids. CDR3 sequence reads: CASSPRRDSHGYTF. The CDR3 nucleotides read TGTGCCAGCAGTCCACGCCGGGACAGCCATGGCTACACCTTC.

The V and J genes are TRBV27 and TRBJ2-7; 13 nucleotides agree with TRBD2. Germline assignment: CDR1 MNHEY and CDR2 SMNVEV (reference sequence). The CDR3 has 16 amino acids. Unmatched junction bases numbered 5, after V lost 6 bases and J lost 0 bases. The CDR3 coding sequence is TGTGCCAGCAGAACCTGGACTAGCGGGAGCTCCTACGAGCAGTACTTC. Protein: CASRTWTSGSSYEQYF.

This chain connects TRBV28 to TRBJ1-5; 8 nucleotides agree with TRBD1. V lost 9 bases to trimming and J lost 6 bases; unmatched junction nucleotides: 7. The germline V gene has CDR1 MDHEN and CDR2 SYDVKM. This CDR3 has 13 amino acids. The CDR3 DNA follows: TGTGCCAGGGGACAGGTCATCCGTCAGCCCCAGCATTTT. Encoded protein: CARGQVIRQPQHF.

Ten or more counts support this clonotype. The V gene is TRBV9, the J gene TRBJ1-2, with 9 bases that match TRBD1. V lost 3 bases to trimming and J lost 7 bases; unmatched junction nucleotides: 10. The CDR3 length is 15 residues. Germline lookup yields CDR1 SGDLS and CDR2 YYNGEE. The CDR3 nucleotides read TGTGCCAGCAGCGCACCGGGACAGGGACCACGTGGCTACACCTTC. It specifies CASSAPGQGPRGYTF. The full variable domain, in which reference TRBV9 and TRBJ1-2 provide the parts outside the CDR3, is DSGVTQTPKHLITATGQRVTLRCSPRSGDLSVYWYQQSLDQGLQFLIQYYNGEERAKGNILERFSAQQFPDLHSELNLSSLELGDSALYFCASSAPGQGPRGYTFGSGTRLTVV.

Concerning this clonotype: A much larger clonotype is one base distant, so this may be a read error. V is TRBV5-1 and J is TRBJ2-1; 13 nucleotides align to TRBD2. The CDR3 length is 17 residues. Looked up from germline, CDR1 is SGHRS and CDR2 is YFSETQ. Losses at the gene ends were 4 bases for V and 3 bases for J; bases not matched to a gene: 7. Here the CDR3 reads CASSPGLAGEVYNEQFF. CDR3 coding DNA: TGCGCCAGCAGCCCCGGACTAGCGGGAGAAGTCTACAATGAGCAGTTCTTC.

This clonotype was detected ten times or more. The CDR3: CSVEGGRIDTQYF. The CDR3 nucleotides read TGCAGCGTTGAAGGCGGGAGGATAGATACGCAGTATTTT. The chain carries TRBV29-1 and TRBJ2-3; TRBD2 matches 8 bases. CDR1 SQVTM and CDR2 ANQGSEA come from the germline V gene. The CDR3 totals 13 residues. J lost 5 bases, V lost 1 base, and 2 bases had no gene match.

The chain has TRBV28 and TRBJ1-3, with D possibly being TRBD1 (6 bases). This CDR3 comprises 14 residues. CDR1 MDHEN and CDR2 SYDVKM come from the germline V gene. Trimming stripped 10 bases from V and 2 bases from J, with 15 bases between. The CDR3 sequence: CATQAGGTGNTIYF. Here the CDR3 DNA reads TGTGCCACCCAGGCGGGGGGCACTGGAAACACCATATATTTT.

The chain carries TRBV20-1 and TRBJ1-1; TRBD1 agrees at 11 bases. With V trimmed by 7 bases and J by 10 bases, 8 bases remained unmatched. Germline assignment: CDR1 DFQATT and CDR2 SNEGSKA (reference sequence). The CDR3 runs to 12 residues. The CDR3, as DNA: TGCAGTGTCCTGGACAGGGGGCATACAGCTTTCTTT. Translation gives CSVLDRGHTAFF.

The chain joins TRBV29-1 to TRBJ1-1, with TRBD1 as a possible D gene (5 bases). Germline V lookup: CDR1 SQVTM, CDR2 ANQGSEA. V was clipped by 5 bases and J by 0 bases, with 13 bases between them. The CDR3 totals 14 residues. CDR3: CSVPQGGMNTEAFF. In DNA form, the CDR3 reads TGCAGCGTTCCCCAGGGAGGCATGAACACTGAAGCTTTCTTT.

Only a few counts were recorded for this clonotype. J is TRBJ2-7 and V is TRBV19; D unresolved. V dropped 5 bases and J dropped 7 bases, with 9 bases sitting between them. Germline V gene lookup returns CDR1 LNHDA and CDR2 SQIVND (reference sequence). The CDR3 has 11 amino acids. Here the CDR3 reads CASSPRKEQYF. In nucleotides, the CDR3 is TGTGCCAGTAGTCCCAGGAAGGAGCAGTACTTC.